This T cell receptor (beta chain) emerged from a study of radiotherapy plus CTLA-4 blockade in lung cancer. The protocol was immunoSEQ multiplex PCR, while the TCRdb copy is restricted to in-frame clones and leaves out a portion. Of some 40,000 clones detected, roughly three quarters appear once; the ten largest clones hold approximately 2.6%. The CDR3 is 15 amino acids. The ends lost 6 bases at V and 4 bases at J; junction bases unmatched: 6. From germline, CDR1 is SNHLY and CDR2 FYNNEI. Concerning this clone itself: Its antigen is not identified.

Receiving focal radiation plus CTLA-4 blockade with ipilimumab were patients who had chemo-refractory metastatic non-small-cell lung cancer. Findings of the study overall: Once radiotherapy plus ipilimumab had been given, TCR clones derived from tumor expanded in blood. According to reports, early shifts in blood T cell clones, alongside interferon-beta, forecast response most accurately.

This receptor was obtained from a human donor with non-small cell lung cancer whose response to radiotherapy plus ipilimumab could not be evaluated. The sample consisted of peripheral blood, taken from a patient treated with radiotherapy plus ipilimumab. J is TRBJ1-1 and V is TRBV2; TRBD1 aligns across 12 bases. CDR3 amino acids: CASRGTGGLGTEAFF. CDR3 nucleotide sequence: TGTGCCAGCAGGGGGACAGGGGGCTTGGGCACTGAAGCTTTCTTT.